The text below deals with one TCR beta chain. Its antigen is unknown. The entry originates in a study of T cells expressing NK-cell markers. Points from the study as a whole: In several donors, dominant clonotypes made up about 28.3-60.1% of CD3+CD56-NKG2C+ cells. Dominant NKG2C+ clonotypes made up about 1.0-7.0% of CD8+ T cells in roughly 6 donors.

TCRdb re-called the 5' RACE reads and shows each CDR3 protein once, DNA omitted. The repertoire shows around 260,000 distinct CDR3 sequences; the top ten hold around 4%. The CDR3 is 19 amino acids. The germline V gene has CDR1 LGHNT and CDR2 FRNRAP. V and J are TRBV12-5 and TRBJ2-1. Input material: blood T cells: a sorted CD56 or NKG2C T cell subset, CD4+ or CD8+ T cells, or bulk PBMC T cells (not recorded which). The receptor was derived from a woman aged 18-70 years in good health. CDR3 amino acids: CASGLGWRWEFSGYNEQFF.